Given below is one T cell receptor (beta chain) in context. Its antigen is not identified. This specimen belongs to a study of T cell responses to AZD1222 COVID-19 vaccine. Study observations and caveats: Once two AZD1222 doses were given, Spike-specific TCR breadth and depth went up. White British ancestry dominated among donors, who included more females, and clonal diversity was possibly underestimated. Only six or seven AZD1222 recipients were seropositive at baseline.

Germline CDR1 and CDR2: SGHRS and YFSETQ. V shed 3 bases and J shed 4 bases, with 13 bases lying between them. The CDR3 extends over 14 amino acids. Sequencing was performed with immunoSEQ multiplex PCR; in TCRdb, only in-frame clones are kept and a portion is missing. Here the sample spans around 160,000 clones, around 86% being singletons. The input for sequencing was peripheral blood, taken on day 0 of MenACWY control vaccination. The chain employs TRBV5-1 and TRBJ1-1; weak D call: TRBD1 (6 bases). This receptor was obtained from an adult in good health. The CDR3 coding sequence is TGCGCCAGCAGCTCGACAGGTATTAGCACTGAAGCTTTCTTT. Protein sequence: CASSSTGISTEAFF. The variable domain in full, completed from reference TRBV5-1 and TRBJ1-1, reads KAGVTQTPRYLIKTRGQQVTLSCSPISGHRSVSWYQQTPGQGLQFLFEYFSETQRNKGNFPGRFSGRQFSNSRSEMNVSTLELGDSALYLCASSSTGISTEAFFGQGTRLTVV.